Listed below are T cell receptor beta chains from one sample, sequenced in a study of CD8 T cells in ankylosing spondylitis. TCRdb called the 5' RACE reads again in MiXCR, with one record for every CDR3 protein. The profile covers under 200,000 distinct CDR3 sequences, with roughly 12% appearing a single time and around 29% taken by the ten largest. What was sequenced was blood, either unsorted or a sorted T cell fraction (not recorded which). The receptors derive from a male donor with ankylosing spondylitis or in good health (not recorded which). CDR3s include the opening cysteine and the closing phenylalanine or tryptophan. D genes are given only for firm matches. Expanded clones get a size class; other rows say once, few or many, or leave the size out.

TRBD1,TRBJ2-7,-,TRBV28,CASSLPGGLIPYEQYF,TGTGCCAGCAGTTTACCAGGGGGATTAATTCCCTACGAGCAGTACTTC
-,TRBJ1-1,-,TRBV7-6,CASSLSDYTEAFF,TGTGCCAGCAGCTTATCGGACTACACTGAAGCTTTCTTT
-,TRBJ2-1,many,TRBV12-3/TRBV12-4,CASSLWRDYNEQFF,TGTGCCAGCAGTTTATGGCGGGACTACAATGAGCAGTTCTTC
-,TRBJ2-3,many,TRBV10-3,CAIMAGANTDTQYF,TGTGCCATCATGGCGGGGGCCAACACAGATACGCAGTATTTT
-,TRBJ1-5,-,TRBV10-2,CASSETYSNQPQHF,TGCGCCAGCAGTGAAACGTATAGCAATCAGCCCCAGCATTTT
-,TRBJ2-1,many,TRBV20-1,CSAKAFRSASTEQFF,TGCAGTGCTAAGGCCTTCCGATCAGCCTCGACCGAGCAGTTCTTC
-,TRBJ1-1,-,TRBV29-1,CSVDVSGGLEAFF,TGCAGCGTTGATGTGTCAGGAGGCCTTGAAGCTTTCTTT
-,TRBJ2-2,many,TRBV14,CASSQSSYTGELFF,TGTGCCAGCAGCCAATCGAGTTACACCGGGGAGCTGTTTTTT
TRBD1,TRBJ1-2,-,TRBV12-5,CASGLTPDRATF,TGTGCTAGTGGTCTGACCCCCGACAGGGCGACCTTC
-,TRBJ2-7,-,TRBV5-1,CASSPTTTGEQYF,TGCGCCAGCAGCCCGACTACAACGGGCGAGCAGTACTTC
-,TRBJ1-2,few,TRBV29-1,CSVDGQDYGYTF,TGCAGCGTTGACGGCCAGGACTATGGCTACACCTTC
-,TRBJ2-7,few,TRBV3-1,CASSQLPGGLGEQYF,TGTGCCAGCAGCCAGTTGCCCGGGGGCTTGGGCGAGCAGTACTTC
-,TRBJ2-1,many,TRBV24-1,CATKATSYNEQFF,TGTGCCACCAAAGCCACTAGCTACAATGAGCAGTTCTTC
-,TRBJ2-3,many,TRBV5-1,CASSSRIGGDTQYF,TGCGCCAGCAGCTCCCGGATAGGTGGAGATACGCAGTATTTT
-,TRBJ1-4,many,TRBV20-1,CSARDRLGLGEKLFF,TGCAGTGCTAGAGATCGCTTGGGACTGGGGGAAAAACTGTTTTTT
TRBD2,TRBJ2-7,-,TRBV20-1,CSARDRRREDLDEQYF,TGCAGTGCTAGAGATCGGAGGCGGGAGGACCTCGACGAGCAGTACTTC
TRBD2,TRBJ2-7,-,TRBV5-1,CASSSRLAGDTYEQYF,TGCGCCAGCAGCTCCCGACTAGCGGGAGACACCTACGAGCAGTACTTC
-,TRBJ2-4,-,TRBV7-9,CASSKPTGHAKNIQYF,TGTGCCAGCAGCAAGCCGACAGGACACGCCAAAAACATTCAGTACTTC
-,TRBJ2-2,many,TRBV27,CASSLGAKGQRVGELFF,TGTGCCAGCAGTCTAGGGGCCAAAGGACAGAGGGTCGGGGAGCTGTTTTTT
-,TRBJ2-1,many,TRBV7-8,CASSLVEGEQFF,TGTGCCAGCAGCTTAGTTGAGGGTGAGCAGTTCTTC
TRBD1,TRBJ2-4,many,TRBV3-1,CASSLGTGGAKNIQYF,TGTGCCAGCAGCCTCGGGACAGGGGGAGCCAAAAACATTCAGTACTTC
TRBD1,TRBJ2-7,many,TRBV29-1,CSVTGGHSYEQYF,TGCAGCGTAACAGGGGGCCATTCCTACGAGCAGTACTTC
-,TRBJ2-5,-,TRBV4-3,CASSQDWSGDYQETQYF,TGCGCCAGCAGCCAAGATTGGAGTGGGGACTACCAAGAGACCCAGTACTTC
-,TRBJ2-1,many,TRBV5-1,CASSPTLDTYNEQFF,TGCGCCAGCAGCCCTACACTCGATACCTACAATGAGCAGTTCTTC
-,TRBJ1-6,-,TRBV20-1,CSARGRSLSYNSPLHF,TGCAGTGCTAGAGGAAGGAGCCTCTCCTATAATTCACCCCTCCACTTT
-,TRBJ1-6,-,TRBV6-5,CASSYFPGTIQNSPLHF,TGTGCCAGCAGTTACTTTCCTGGGACAATCCAAAATTCACCCCTCCACTTT
TRBD2,TRBJ2-3,few,TRBV7-2,CASSSGLASTDTQYF,TGTGCCAGCAGCTCCGGACTAGCGAGCACAGATACGCAGTATTTT
-,TRBJ2-7,-,TRBV10-3,CAASDSSYEQYF,TGTGCCGCCTCAGATAGCTCCTACGAGCAGTACTTC
-,TRBJ1-3,many,TRBV25-1,CASKIGDTIYF,TGTGCCAGCAAGATCGGAGACACCATATATTTT
TRBD2,TRBJ2-3,many,TRBV20-1,CSARRASGSSTDTQYF,TGCAGTGCTAGAAGGGCTAGCGGGAGCAGCACAGATACGCAGTATTTT
-,TRBJ1-5,-,TRBV6-1,CASSRNDGGEDNQPQHF,TGTGCCAGCAGTCGAAATGACGGAGGGGAGGACAATCAGCCCCAGCATTTT
-,TRBJ2-7,many,TRBV29-1,CSVELGATGTYEQYF,TGCAGCGTTGAGTTGGGGGCGACAGGAACCTACGAGCAGTACTTC
TRBD2,TRBJ2-5,many,TRBV27,CASSSLQISISGRTQYF,TGTGCCAGCAGTTCCTTACAAATCAGTATTAGCGGGAGGACCCAGTACTTC
-,TRBJ2-1,many,TRBV28,CASSSLNQGWNEQFF,TGTGCCAGCAGTTCCCTGAATCAGGGGTGGAATGAGCAGTTCTTC
-,TRBJ2-7,few,TRBV7-8,CASSLKGGMGEFPYEQYF,TGTGCCAGCAGCCTAAAGGGGGGAATGGGGGAGTTTCCCTACGAGCAGTACTTC
TRBD2,TRBJ2-3,few,TRBV7-9,CASSLAGTTNGDTQYF,TGTGCCAGCAGCTTAGCCGGGACTACGAATGGAGATACGCAGTATTTT
-,TRBJ1-6,many,TRBV4-3,CASSQDGTPDSPLHF,TGCGCCAGCAGCCAAGACGGGACTCCCGATTCACCCCTCCACTTT
TRBD1,TRBJ1-1,many,TRBV9,CASSVGGRGLNTEAFF,TGTGCCAGCAGCGTAGGAGGCAGGGGGCTTAACACTGAAGCTTTCTTT
-,TRBJ2-5,many,TRBV5-1,CASSAGEKYQETQYF,TGCGCCAGCAGTGCCGGGGAAAAGTACCAAGAGACCCAGTACTTC
TRBD2,TRBJ2-1,-,TRBV7-2,CASSLAGLNHEQFF,TGTGCCAGCAGCTTAGCGGGACTAAATCATGAGCAGTTCTTC
-,TRBJ2-1,many,TRBV5-1,CASSPMTSHGQFF,TGCGCCAGCAGCCCGATGACTAGTCATGGGCAGTTCTTC
-,TRBJ1-3,-,TRBV7-9,CASSTEGGEESTIYF,TGTGCCAGCAGCACTGAAGGGGGGGAGGAAAGCACCATATATTTT
TRBD2,TRBJ2-7,many,TRBV5-5,CASSSQSGSYEQYF,TGTGCCAGCAGCTCCCAAAGCGGGAGCTACGAGCAGTACTTC
-,TRBJ1-5,-,TRBV2,CASSEGIYQPQHF,TGTGCCAGCAGTGAAGGGATTTATCAGCCCCAGCATTTT
-,TRBJ2-7,many,TRBV12-3/TRBV12-4,CASSTCLGPEQYF,TGTGCCAGCAGTACTTGCCTCGGACCGGAGCAGTACTTC
-,TRBJ2-1,many,TRBV10-3,CAITSRGPGDFNNEQFF,TGTGCCATCACCTCGAGAGGGCCCGGGGATTTTAACAATGAGCAGTTCTTC
TRBD2,TRBJ2-3,few,TRBV29-1,CSVVTSGSHTDTQYF,TGCAGCGTCGTGACTAGCGGGTCTCACACAGATACGCAGTATTTT
TRBD2,TRBJ2-3,many,TRBV12-3/TRBV12-4,CASSFGLAGPTDTQYF,TGTGCCAGCAGTTTCGGACTAGCGGGACCCACAGATACGCAGTATTTT
-,TRBJ2-2,-,TRBV2,CASRSQGTGELFF,TGTGCCAGCAGATCCCAGGGGACCGGGGAGCTGTTTTTT
TRBD2,TRBJ2-3,-,TRBV5-1,CASKGLAGGTDTQYF,TGCGCCAGCAAGGGACTAGCGGGGGGCACAGATACGCAGTATTTT
TRBD2,TRBJ2-1,-,TRBV12-3/TRBV12-4,CASSVGGLAGGTNEQFF,TGTGCCAGCAGTGTCGGCGGACTAGCGGGAGGGACCAATGAGCAGTTCTTC
TRBD2,TRBJ2-5,many,TRBV12-3/TRBV12-4,CASSPLAGGPWEETQYF,TGTGCCAGCAGTCCGCTAGCGGGAGGGCCGTGGGAGGAGACCCAGTACTTC
-,TRBJ2-7,few,TRBV3-1,CASSHGQGRYEQYF,TGTGCCAGCAGCCATGGGCAGGGTCGCTACGAGCAGTACTTC
TRBD1,TRBJ2-7,many,TRBV6-5,CASSYSGTGVTYEQYF,TGTGCCAGCAGTTACTCCGGGACAGGAGTTACCTACGAGCAGTACTTC
TRBD1,TRBJ2-5,few,TRBV15,CATSREKRQGAGETQYF,TGTGCCACCAGCAGAGAAAAGCGACAGGGGGCCGGGGAGACCCAGTACTTC
-,TRBJ2-5,few,TRBV15,CATSSERTSQETQYF,TGTGCCACCAGCAGTGAAAGGACATCCCAAGAGACCCAGTACTTC
-,TRBJ1-1,-,TRBV2,CASSPLGINTEAFF,TGTGCCAGCAGTCCCCTCGGGATCAACACTGAAGCTTTCTTT
-,TRBJ1-5,many,TRBV10-3,CAISESANQPQHF,TGTGCCATCAGTGAGTCGGCCAATCAGCCCCAGCATTTT
TRBD2,TRBJ2-5,many,TRBV27,CASRPIGTSEETQYF,TGTGCCAGCAGGCCCATAGGGACTAGCGAAGAGACCCAGTACTTC
-,TRBJ1-5,many,TRBV27,CASSFQGYQPQHF,TGTGCCAGCAGTTTCCAGGGATATCAGCCCCAGCATTTT